This T cell receptor beta chain was sequenced in a study of cytomegalovirus exposure and HLA in healthy donors. PCR used 60 Vbeta primers and 13 Jbeta primers. Libraries were prepared by immunoSEQ multiplex PCR; TCRdb keeps only in-frame clonotypes and omits some of them. In the table there are 200,000 to 250,000 clones, approximately 78% of which are singletons. The V gene's germline CDR1 is SGHNT and CDR2 YYREEE (reference sequence). CDR3 length: 14 residues. V gave up 4 bases and J gave up 0 bases, with 8 bases separating them. The chain uses TRBV5-4 and TRBJ1-3; D is unresolved. The clonotype was recovered from a woman between 40 and 55 years old in good health and CMV-seronegative. The specimen sequenced was PBMCs. The CDR3 loop is CASSPADSGNTIYF. As DNA, the CDR3 is TGTGCCAGCAGCCCCGCGGACTCTGGAAACACCATATATTTT.